Shown below are 10 T cell receptor beta chains from a single sample sequenced in a study of cytomegalovirus exposure and HLA in healthy donors. 13 Jbeta primers and 60 Vbeta primers were used for the PCR. The data were produced by immunoSEQ multiplex PCR, yet TCRdb's version contains in-frame clones alone and is incomplete. In the table there are about 130,000 clones, approximately 80% of which are singletons. Sample: PBMCs. These receptors all stem from a woman between 35 and 50 years old in good health and CMV-seropositive.

This CDR3 reads CASREGQGNREQYF. CDR3 nucleotides: TGTGCCAGCAGGGAAGGACAGGGGAACCGAGAGCAGTACTTC. The J gene is TRBJ2-5, the V gene TRBV6-6; 9 nucleotides agree with TRBD1. CDR1 is MNHNY, CDR2 SVGAGI, per germline (reference sequence). CDR3 size: 14 residues. V trimming: 6 bases; J trimming: 11 bases; junction bases outside the gene matches: 13.

As concerns this clone: One junction end disagrees with the germline gene, perhaps due to a read error. The CDR3, as DNA: TGTGCTAGCAGCCAACAGGGAGGGGCCGGGGAGCTGTTTTTT. Translated: CASSQQGGAGELFF. V and J are TRBV7-7 and TRBJ2-2, with D possibly TRBD2 on 7 matching bases. Germline-derived CDR1 and CDR2 are SSHAT and FNYEAQ (reference sequence). CDR3 length equals 14 residues.

This clone appeared a single time. This chain links TRBV27 with TRBJ2-3; TRBD1 might be the D (6 bases). Germline V gene data show CDR1 as MNHEY and CDR2 as SMNVEV (reference sequence). The CDR3 sequence is 14 residues long. The V and J ends lost 6 bases and 0 bases respectively, with 10 bases between them. The CDR3 region is CASSIGQSTDTQYF. In DNA form, the CDR3 reads TGTGCCAGCAGCATCGGACAGAGCACAGATACGCAGTATTTT.

This chain joins TRBV6-5 and TRBJ2-1, with 9 bases aligning to TRBD2. The J segment lost 4 bases and the V segment lost 2 bases, leaving 6 bases of the junction unmatched. The CDR3 contains 16 residues. Germline V gives CDR1 MNHEY, CDR2 SVGAGI. CDR3 bases: TGTGCCAGCAGTTACGGACTAGCGAGAGGTTACAATGAGCAGTTCTTC. It encodes CASSYGLARGYNEQFF.

This clone was seen more than once but under ten times. The J gene is TRBJ2-7, the V gene TRBV10-2; D call uncertain. V shed 3 bases and J shed 4 bases, with 4 bases lying between them. The germline V gene encodes CDR1 WSHSY and CDR2 SAAADI. CDR3 length equals 11 residues. CDR3 nucleotide sequence: TGCGCCAGCAGTGACCCTTACGAGCAGTACTTC. Encoded protein: CASSDPYEQYF.

The chain carries TRBV28 and TRBJ1-2; D gene ambiguous. Germline V gives CDR1 MDHEN, CDR2 SYDVKM. There are 13 residues in the CDR3. The germline V and J ends were trimmed by 5 bases and 7 bases, with 14 bases remaining between them. In DNA form, the CDR3 reads TGTGCCAGCAGTACCTCCTGGGCTTGTGGCTACACCTTC. Protein: CASSTSWACGYTF.

This clone showed up just once. This rearrangement joins TRBV18 to TRBJ1-5, with D possibly matching TRBD1 (6 bases). The CDR3 loop spans 16 amino acids. Trimming stripped 3 bases from V and 4 bases from J, with 16 bases between. Germline CDR1 is KGHSH and CDR2 is LQKENI. The CDR3 protein is CASSPNLRQENQPQHF. DNA for the CDR3: TGTGCCAGCTCACCCAACCTTCGACAGGAGAATCAGCCCCAGCATTTT.

This sequence joins TRBV28 and TRBJ2-5; TRBD1 aligns across 8 bases. Germline CDR1 reads MDHEN; CDR2 reads SYDVKM. After removal of 2 bases from V and 0 bases from J, the junction contained 2 bases not matched to a gene. CDR3 length: 15 residues. In DNA, the CDR3 is TGTGCCAGCAGTTTAGCGGACAGGGACCAAGAGACCCAGTACTTC. Translating gives CASSLADRDQETQYF.

The sample holds one count of this clone. The chain uses TRBV5-1 and TRBJ2-1; maybe TRBD2 (6 bases). V lost 4 bases and J 10 bases, leaving 12 bases between the germline ends. This CDR3 has 12 residues. Germline CDR1 reads SGHRS; CDR2 reads YFSETQ. CDR3: CASSPRRDEQFF. In DNA form, the CDR3 reads TGCGCCAGCAGCCCCCGGAGGGACGAGCAGTTCTTC.

The chain links TRBV15 to TRBJ1-4, with TRBD1 identical over 8 bases. The ends lost 5 bases at V and 8 bases at J; junction bases unmatched: 7. The CDR3 extends over 14 amino acids. The germline V gene has CDR1 LNHNV and CDR2 YYDKDF (reference sequence). CDR3 residues: CATSGGQGGEKLFF. The CDR3 DNA follows: TGTGCCACCAGCGGAGGACAGGGTGGGGAAAAACTGTTTTTT.